The 6 T cell receptor beta chains in this list originate from one sample, sequenced in a study of cytotoxic CD8 clonotypes in ibrutinib-treated CLL. Profiled with immunoSEQ multiplex PCR; TCRdb holds only in-frame clones, not every one. Of around 140,000 clones in the sample, 80% were seen once. The input for sequencing was PBMCs, taken after 36 months of ibrutinib treatment. These receptors came from a human donor with chronic lymphocytic leukemia.

The chain combines TRBV6-6 with TRBJ2-6; unclear D gene. Trimming removed 0 bases at V and 0 bases at J, with 6 bases between. This CDR3 contains 16 residues. CDR1 and CDR2 (germline): MNHNY, SVGAGI (reference sequence). CDR3 bases: TGTGCCAGCAGTTACTCGAGTGGCTCTGGGGCCAACGTCCTGACTTTC. It yields the protein CASSYSSGSGANVLTF.

This rearrangement joins TRBV11-2 to TRBJ1-2, with a tentative D call TRBD1 (5 bases). The ends were cut back, 2 bases at V and 8 bases at J, with 12 bases in the middle. This CDR3 is 13 amino acids long. Germline V gene data show CDR1 as SGHAT and CDR2 as FQNNGV. DNA for the CDR3: TGTGCCAGCAGCTTAAACAGGCGGTGGGGCTACACCTTC. Translated, it gives CASSLNRRWGYTF.

The chain links TRBV30 to TRBJ1-5; D is unresolved. V was trimmed by 0 bases and J by 6 bases, leaving 15 bases between them. CDR1 is GTSNPN, CDR2 SVGIG, per germline (reference sequence). CDR3 length: 15 residues. The chain's CDR3 is CAWSVLGILGQPQHF. CDR3 coding DNA: TGTGCCTGGAGTGTACTTGGGATATTGGGTCAGCCCCAGCATTTT.

The chain employs TRBV4-1 and TRBJ2-3, with 10 bases matching TRBD2. This CDR3 is built from 18 residues. Trimming took 2 bases from V and 6 from J; bases not matched to a gene: 14. CDR1 MGHRA and CDR2 YSYEKL come from the germline V gene. The CDR3: CASSQSGGGLAARDTQYF. DNA for the CDR3: TGCGCCAGCAGCCAATCGGGTGGTGGACTAGCGGCGAGGGATACGCAGTATTTT.

The J gene is TRBJ2-7, the V gene TRBV10-2; 7 bases map to TRBD1. CDR3 length: 17 amino acids. Per the germline V gene, CDR1 is WSHSY and CDR2 is SAAADI. Losses at the gene ends were 4 bases for V and 2 bases for J; bases not matched to a gene: 14. The CDR3 protein is CASSGFALDRSAYEQYF. Written as DNA, the CDR3 is TGCGCCAGCAGTGGGTTTGCCTTGGACAGGTCGGCCTACGAGCAGTACTTC.

The chain combines TRBV9 with TRBJ2-1; 9 bases line up with TRBD2. This CDR3 is built from 16 residues. Germline lookup yields CDR1 SGDLS and CDR2 YYNGEE. With 4 bases clipped from V and 5 bases from J, the junction kept 10 bases outside the gene matches. The CDR3 region has the DNA TGTGCCAGCAGCTATCGGACTAGCGCGCCTGACAATGAGCAGTTCTTC. Its protein is CASSYRTSAPDNEQFF.